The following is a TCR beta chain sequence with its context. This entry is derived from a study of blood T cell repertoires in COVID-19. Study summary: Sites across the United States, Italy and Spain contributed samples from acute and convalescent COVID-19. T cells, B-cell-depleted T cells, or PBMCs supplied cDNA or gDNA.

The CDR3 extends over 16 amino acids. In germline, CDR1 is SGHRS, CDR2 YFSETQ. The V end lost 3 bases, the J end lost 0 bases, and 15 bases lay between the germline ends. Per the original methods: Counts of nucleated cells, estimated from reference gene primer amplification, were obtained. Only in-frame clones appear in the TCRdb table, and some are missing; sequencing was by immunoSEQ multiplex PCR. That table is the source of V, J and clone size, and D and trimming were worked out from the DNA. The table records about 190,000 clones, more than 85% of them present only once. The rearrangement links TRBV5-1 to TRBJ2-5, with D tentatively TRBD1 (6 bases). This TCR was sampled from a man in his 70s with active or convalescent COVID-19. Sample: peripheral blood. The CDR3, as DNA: TGCGCCAGCAGCTCCCTCCAGACAGGCTACCAAGAGACCCAGTACTTC. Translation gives CASSSLQTGYQETQYF.